These T cell receptor beta chains were read from a single sample in a study of PD-1 blockade in classical Hodgkin lymphoma. Generated by immunoSEQ multiplex PCR, the TCRdb table keeps only in-frame clones and is missing some. The repertoire includes 98,000 or so clones, roughly nine tenths of them detected once, and less than 20% sits in the top ten. The sample consisted of peripheral blood mononuclear cells (PBMCs), taken before the second cycle of nivolumab. The receptors derive from a human donor with classical Hodgkin lymphoma. CDR3s include the opening cysteine and the closing phenylalanine or tryptophan. The D gene is left open where the match is weak.

CASSLDSNEKLFF	TRBV18	TRBJ1-4	NA
CASSLDFRDLYF	TRBV5-1	TRBJ2-7	NA
CASSSRWREVGFDEQFF	TRBV5-5	TRBJ2-1	TRBD2
CASTSAYNQPQHF	TRBV7-9	TRBJ1-5	NA
CASISEGNEQFF	TRBV5-1	TRBJ2-1	NA
CATRQSPANTGELFF	TRBV28	TRBJ2-2	NA
CASSLGGIPNTQYF	TRBV11-2	TRBJ2-3	NA
CASSQIVPLNTEAFF	TRBV4-1	TRBJ1-1	NA
CASSFPDRPNYGYTF	TRBV28	TRBJ1-2	NA
CASSLAVSYEQYF	TRBV7-2	TRBJ2-7	NA
CASSSGKIINYEQYF	TRBV7-9	TRBJ2-7	NA
CASSQALFRAPLPYEQYF	TRBV4-3	TRBJ2-7	NA
CASSLTPTGTEGAIYF	TRBV28	TRBJ1-3	TRBD1
CASSDNSEEDNQPQHF	TRBV10-2	TRBJ1-5	NA
CASRQAAGETQYF	TRBV19	TRBJ2-5	NA